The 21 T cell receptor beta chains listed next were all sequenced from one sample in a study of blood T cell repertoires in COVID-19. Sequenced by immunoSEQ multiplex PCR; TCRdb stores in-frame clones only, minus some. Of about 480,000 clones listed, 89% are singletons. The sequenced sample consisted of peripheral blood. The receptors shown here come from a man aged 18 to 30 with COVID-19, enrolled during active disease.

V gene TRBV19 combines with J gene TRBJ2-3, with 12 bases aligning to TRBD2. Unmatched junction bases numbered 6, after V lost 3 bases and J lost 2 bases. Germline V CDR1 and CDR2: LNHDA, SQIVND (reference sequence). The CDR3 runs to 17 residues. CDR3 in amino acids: CASSMVASGRATDTQYF. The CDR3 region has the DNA TGTGCCAGTAGTATGGTGGCTAGCGGGAGGGCCACAGATACGCAGTATTTT.

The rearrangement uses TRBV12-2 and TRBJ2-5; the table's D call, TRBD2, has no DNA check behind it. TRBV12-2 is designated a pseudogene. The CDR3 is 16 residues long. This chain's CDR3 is CASRLVERGRRETQYF. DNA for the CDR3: TGTGCAAGTCGCTTAGTGGAGCGGGGTCGGCGGGAGACCCAGTACTTC.

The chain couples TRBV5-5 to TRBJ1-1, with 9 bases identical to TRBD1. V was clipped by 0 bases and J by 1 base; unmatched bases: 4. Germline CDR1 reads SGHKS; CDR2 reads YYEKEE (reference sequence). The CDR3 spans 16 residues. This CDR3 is CASSLVPGQGNTEAFF. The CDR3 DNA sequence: TGTGCCAGCAGCTTGGTCCCGGGACAGGGGAACACTGAAGCTTTCTTT. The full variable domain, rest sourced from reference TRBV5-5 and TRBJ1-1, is DAGVTQSPTHLIKTRGQQVTLRCSPISGHKSVSWYQQVLGQGPQFIFQYYEKEERGRGNFPDRFSARQFPNYSSELNVNALLLGDSALYLCASSLVPGQGNTEAFFGQGTRLTVV.

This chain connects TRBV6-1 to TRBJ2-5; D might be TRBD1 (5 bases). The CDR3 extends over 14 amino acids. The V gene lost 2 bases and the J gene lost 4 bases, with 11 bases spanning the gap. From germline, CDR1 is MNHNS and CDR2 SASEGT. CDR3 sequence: CASSEQGARETQYF. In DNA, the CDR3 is TGTGCCAGCAGTGAACAAGGGGCCAGAGAGACCCAGTACTTC.

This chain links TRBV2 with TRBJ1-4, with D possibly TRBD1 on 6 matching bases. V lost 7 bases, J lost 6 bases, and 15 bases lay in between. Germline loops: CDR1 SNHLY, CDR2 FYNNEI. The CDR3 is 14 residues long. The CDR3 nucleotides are TGTGCCAGCAAGGAGGGGGGGGTTTATGAAAAACTGTTTTTT. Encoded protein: CASKEGGVYEKLFF.

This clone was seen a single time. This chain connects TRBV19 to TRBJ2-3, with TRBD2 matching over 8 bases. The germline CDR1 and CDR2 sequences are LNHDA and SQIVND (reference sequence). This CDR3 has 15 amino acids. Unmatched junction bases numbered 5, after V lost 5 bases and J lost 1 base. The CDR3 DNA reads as TGTGCCAGTAGTGGGATGACTAGCGGCACAGATACGCAGTATTTT. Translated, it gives CASSGMTSGTDTQYF. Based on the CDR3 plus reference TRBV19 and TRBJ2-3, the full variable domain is DGGITQSPKYLFRKEGQNVTLSCEQNLNHDAMYWYRQDPGQGLRLIYYSQIVNDFQKGDIAEGYSVSREKKESFPLTVTSAQKNPTAFYLCASSGMTSGTDTQYFGPGTRLTVL.

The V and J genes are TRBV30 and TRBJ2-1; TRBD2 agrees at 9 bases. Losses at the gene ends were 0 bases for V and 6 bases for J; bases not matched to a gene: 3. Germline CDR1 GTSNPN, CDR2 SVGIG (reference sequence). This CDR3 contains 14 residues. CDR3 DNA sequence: TGTGCCTGGAGTGTATTGACTAGCGGCAATGAGCAGTTCTTC. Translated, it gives CAWSVLTSGNEQFF.

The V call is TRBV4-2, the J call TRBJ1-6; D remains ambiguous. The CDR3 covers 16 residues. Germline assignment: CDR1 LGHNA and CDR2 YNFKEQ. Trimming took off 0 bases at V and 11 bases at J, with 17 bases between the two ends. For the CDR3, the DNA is TGTGCCAGCAGCCAAGATTCGGGAAAGGGTCATCCACCCCTCCACTTT. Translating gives CASSQDSGKGHPPLHF.

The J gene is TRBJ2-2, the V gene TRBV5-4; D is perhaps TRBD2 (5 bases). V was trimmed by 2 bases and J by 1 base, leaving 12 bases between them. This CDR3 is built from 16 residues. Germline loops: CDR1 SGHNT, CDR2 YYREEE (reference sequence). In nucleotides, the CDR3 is TGTGCCAGCAGCTTTCTTTCCGGAGGGAACACCGGGGAGCTGTTTTTT. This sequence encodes CASSFLSGGNTGELFF.

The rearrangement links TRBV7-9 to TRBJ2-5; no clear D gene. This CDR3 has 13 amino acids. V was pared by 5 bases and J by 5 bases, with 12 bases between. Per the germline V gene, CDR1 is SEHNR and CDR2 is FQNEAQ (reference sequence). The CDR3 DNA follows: TGTGCCAGCAGCCCGACAACTGGGGAGACCCAGTACTTC. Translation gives CASSPTTGETQYF. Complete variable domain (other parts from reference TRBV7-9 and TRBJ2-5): DTGVSQNPRHKITKRGQNVTFRCDPISEHNRLYWYRQTLGQGPEFLTYFQNEAQLEKSRLLSDRFSAERPKGSFSTLEIQRTEQGDSAMYLCASSPTTGETQYFGPGTRLLVL.

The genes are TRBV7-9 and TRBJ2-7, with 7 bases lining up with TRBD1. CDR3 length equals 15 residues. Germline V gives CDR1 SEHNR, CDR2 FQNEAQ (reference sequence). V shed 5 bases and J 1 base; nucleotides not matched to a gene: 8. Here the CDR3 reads CASSTGQALSYEQYF. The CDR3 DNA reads TGTGCCAGCAGCACCGGACAGGCCCTATCCTACGAGCAGTACTTC.

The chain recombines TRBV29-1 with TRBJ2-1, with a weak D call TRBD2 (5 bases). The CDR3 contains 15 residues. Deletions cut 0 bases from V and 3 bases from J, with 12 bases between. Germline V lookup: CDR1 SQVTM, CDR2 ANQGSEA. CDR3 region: CSVEDLAVGYNEQFF. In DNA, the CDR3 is TGCAGCGTTGAAGACCTAGCTGTCGGCTACAATGAGCAGTTCTTC.

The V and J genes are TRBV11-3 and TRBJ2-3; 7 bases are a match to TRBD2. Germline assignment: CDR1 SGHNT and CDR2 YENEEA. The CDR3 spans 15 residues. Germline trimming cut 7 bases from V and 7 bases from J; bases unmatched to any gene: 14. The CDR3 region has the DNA TGTGCCAGCAACGTAGCGGGCCCCGGAGGAAATACGCAGTATTTT. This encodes CASNVAGPGGNTQYF.

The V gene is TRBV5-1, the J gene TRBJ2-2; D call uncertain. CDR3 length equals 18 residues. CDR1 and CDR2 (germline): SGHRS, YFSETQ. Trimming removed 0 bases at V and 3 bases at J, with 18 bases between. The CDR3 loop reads CASSLARLSVGYTGELFF. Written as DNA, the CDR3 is TGCGCCAGCAGCTTGGCGCGTCTAAGTGTCGGGTACACCGGGGAGCTGTTTTTT.

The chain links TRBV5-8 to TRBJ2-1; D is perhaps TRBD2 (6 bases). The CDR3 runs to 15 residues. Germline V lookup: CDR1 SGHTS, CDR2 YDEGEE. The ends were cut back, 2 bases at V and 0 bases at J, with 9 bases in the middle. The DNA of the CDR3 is TGTGCCAGCAGCTTCCGGGAGAGCTCCTACAATGAGCAGTTCTTC. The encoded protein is CASSFRESSYNEQFF.

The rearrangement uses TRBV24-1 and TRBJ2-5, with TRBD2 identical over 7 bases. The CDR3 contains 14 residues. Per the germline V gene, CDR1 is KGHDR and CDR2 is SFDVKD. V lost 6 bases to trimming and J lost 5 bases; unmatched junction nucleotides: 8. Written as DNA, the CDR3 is TGTGCCACCAGTAAGGCGGGAGCGAGGGAGACCCAGTACTTC. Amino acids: CATSKAGARETQYF.

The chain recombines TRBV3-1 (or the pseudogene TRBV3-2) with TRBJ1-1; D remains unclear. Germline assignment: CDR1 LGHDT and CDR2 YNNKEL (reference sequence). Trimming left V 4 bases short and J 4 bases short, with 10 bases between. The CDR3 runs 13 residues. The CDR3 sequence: CASSPVTGTEAFF. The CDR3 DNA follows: TGTGCCAGCAGCCCTGTCACGGGCACTGAAGCTTTCTTT.

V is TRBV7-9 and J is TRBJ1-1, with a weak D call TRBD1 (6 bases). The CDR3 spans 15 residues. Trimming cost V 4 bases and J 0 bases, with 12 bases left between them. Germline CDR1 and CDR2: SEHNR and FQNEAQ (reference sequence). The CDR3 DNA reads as TGTGCCAGCAGCTCCCGGAACAGGGTGAACACTGAAGCTTTCTTT. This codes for CASSSRNRVNTEAFF.

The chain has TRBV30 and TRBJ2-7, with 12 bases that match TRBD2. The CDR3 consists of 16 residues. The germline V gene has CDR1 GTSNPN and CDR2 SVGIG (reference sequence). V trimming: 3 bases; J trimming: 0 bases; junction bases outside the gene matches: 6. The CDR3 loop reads CAWSKGLAGPSYEQYF. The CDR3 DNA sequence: TGTGCCTGGAGCAAGGGACTAGCGGGCCCCTCCTACGAGCAGTACTTC. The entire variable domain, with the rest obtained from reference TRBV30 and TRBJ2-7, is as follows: SQTIHQWPATLVQPVGSPLSLECTVEGTSNPNLYWYRQAAGRGLQLLFYSVGIGQISSEVPQNLSASRPQDRQFILSSKKLLLSDSGFYLCAWSKGLAGPSYEQYFGPGTRLTVT.

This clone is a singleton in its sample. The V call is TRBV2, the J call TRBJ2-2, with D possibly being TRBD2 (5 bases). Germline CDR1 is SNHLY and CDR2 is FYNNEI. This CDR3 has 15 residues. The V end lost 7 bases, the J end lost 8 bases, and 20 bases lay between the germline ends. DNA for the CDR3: TGTGCCAGCACGCGCAAGACCACGGGGATAGGGGAGCTGTTTTTT. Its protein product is CASTRKTTGIGELFF. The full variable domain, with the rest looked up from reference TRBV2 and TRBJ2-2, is EPEVTQTPSHQVTQMGQEVILRCVPISNHLYFYWYRQILGQKVEFLVSFYNNEISEKSEIFDDQFSVERPDGSNFTLKIRSTKLEDSAMYFCASTRKTTGIGELFFGEGSRLTVL.

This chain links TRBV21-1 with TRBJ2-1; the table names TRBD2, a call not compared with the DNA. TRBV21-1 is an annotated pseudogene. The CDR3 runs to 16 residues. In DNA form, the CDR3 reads TGTGCCAGCAGCGGTCCCACCTCGGGGGGTAAAAATGAGCAGTTCTTC. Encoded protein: CASSGPTSGGKNEQFF.